These 28 T cell receptor beta chains were sequenced from one sample in a study of T cell responses to AZD1222 COVID-19 vaccine. Some clones are missing from TCRdb's copy, which holds only in-frame ones; the method was immunoSEQ multiplex PCR. The sample includes about 140,000 clones, about 93% of them seen just once. This material consisted of peripheral blood, taken on day 0 of AZD1222 vaccination. The receptor source for this set is an adult in good health.

The chain joins TRBV21-1 to TRBJ1-2; the table assigns TRBD1, which was not confirmed against the DNA. TRBV21-1 is listed as a pseudogene. The CDR3 totals 14 residues. This CDR3 reads CASSRDRGPYGYTF. The CDR3 DNA follows: TGTGCCAGCAGCCGGGACAGGGGGCCTTATGGCTACACCTTC.

This chain uses TRBV9 with TRBJ1-2; 9 positions agree with TRBD1. This CDR3 spans 15 amino acids. CDR1 and CDR2 from the germline V gene are SGDLS and YYNGEE. The V gene end was trimmed by 3 bases and the J gene end by 6 bases; junction bases not matched to a gene: 9. The CDR3 sequence is CASSGGLGQGDGYTF. The CDR3 DNA is TGTGCCAGCAGCGGGGGCCTGGGACAGGGAGATGGCTACACCTTC.

This chain joins TRBV3-1 (or the pseudogene TRBV3-2) and TRBJ1-1, with D uncertain. CDR1 is LGHDT, CDR2 YNNKEL, per germline (reference sequence). The CDR3 runs to 16 residues. The V end lost 0 bases, the J end lost 4 bases, and 15 bases lay between the germline ends. The CDR3 region has the DNA TGTGCCAGCAGCCAAGATGACGGGGTAGGGCGCACTGAAGCTTTCTTT. It encodes CASSQDDGVGRTEAFF.

This clone has more than one count but fewer than ten. The V call is TRBV7-2, the J call TRBJ2-2, with 8 bases aligning to TRBD2. CDR3 length equals 17 residues. From germline, CDR1 is SGHTA and CDR2 FQGNSA. The ends lost 4 bases at V and 2 bases at J; junction bases unmatched: 9. The CDR3, as DNA: TGTGCCAGCAGCTCCTCCTTTAGCGGGATAAACACCGGGGAGCTGTTTTTT. Translated, it gives CASSSSFSGINTGELFF.

This clone appeared once. This rearrangement joins TRBV18 to TRBJ2-2; D is uncertain. V shed 1 base and J shed 6 bases, with 9 bases lying between them. Germline-derived CDR1 and CDR2 are KGHSH and LQKENI. There are 14 residues in the CDR3. CDR3 in amino acids: CASSPRSSAGELFF. The CDR3 DNA is TGTGCCAGCTCACCACGTTCCAGTGCCGGGGAGCTGTTTTTT.

This chain joins TRBV29-1 and TRBJ2-2; perhaps TRBD2 as D (7 bases). The ends were cut back, 7 bases at V and 9 bases at J, with 15 bases in the middle. The CDR3 is 12 amino acids. Germline V gene sequence: CDR1 SQVTM, CDR2 ANQGSEA. CDR3 nucleotides: TGCAGCGGGACTAGTGGGGGCAGGGAGCTGTTTTTT. Its translation: CSGTSGGRELFF.

The chain combines TRBV5-5 with TRBJ1-2; D is uncertain. The CDR3 is 15 amino acids. From germline, CDR1 is SGHKS and CDR2 YYEKEE (reference sequence). V lost 0 bases and J lost 1, with 10 bases in between. This chain's CDR3 is CASSLGDTFNYGYTF. The CDR3 region has the DNA TGTGCCAGCAGCTTGGGCGACACATTTAACTATGGCTACACCTTC.

The V and J genes are TRBV5-5 and TRBJ1-1, with no clear D. Germline V lookup: CDR1 SGHKS, CDR2 YYEKEE (reference sequence). The CDR3 runs to 15 residues. Deletions cut 4 bases from V and 0 bases from J, with 13 bases between. CDR3 amino acids: CASSPLTLLNTEAFF. The CDR3 bases are TGTGCCAGCAGCCCTCTGACACTTTTGAACACTGAAGCTTTCTTT.

The table lists this clone with a count of one. The chain has TRBV12-3 or TRBV12-4 and TRBJ2-1, with D hard to call. This CDR3 region has 11 residues. Trimming shortened V by 3 bases and J by 8 bases, and 5 bases separated the two germline ends. The DNA for the CDR3 is TGTGCCAGCAGTTTTAACCATGAGCAGTTCTTC. Protein product: CASSFNHEQFF.

V is TRBV25-1 and J is TRBJ2-1, with 14 bases lining up with TRBD2. The CDR3 extends over 16 amino acids. V dropped 8 bases and J dropped 5; count of bases not matched to a gene: 8. Germline V lookup: CDR1 MGHDK, CDR2 SYGVNS. The CDR3 loop is CASRRRGLAGDNEQFF. The CDR3 nucleotides are TGTGCCAGCCGACGCCGGGGACTAGCGGGAGACAATGAGCAGTTCTTC.

The gene calls are TRBV9 and TRBJ1-4; D ambiguous. CDR3 length: 15 amino acids. Germline CDR1 SGDLS, CDR2 YYNGEE. V was pared by 2 bases and J by 7 bases, with 15 bases between. In DNA, the CDR3 is TGTGCCAGCAGCGTCTCGGCCACCTGGGGTGAAAAACTGTTTTTT. As protein: CASSVSATWGEKLFF.

The chain uses TRBV19 and TRBJ1-4; 10 bases map to TRBD1. From germline, CDR1 is LNHDA and CDR2 SQIVND (reference sequence). The trim removed 5 bases at V and 8 bases at J, leaving 14 bases unmatched. This CDR3 has 17 amino acids. The CDR3 DNA reads as TGTGCCAGTAGTGCCGGACAGGGGGAGCTCGCTCGGGAAAAACTGTTTTTT. Protein sequence: CASSAGQGELAREKLFF.

This sequence joins TRBV25-1 and TRBJ2-7; D unresolved. CDR1 MGHDK and CDR2 SYGVNS come from the germline V gene. With 1 base removed from V and 2 bases from J, the gap between germline ends came to 12 bases. The CDR3 covers 15 residues. CDR3 loop: CASSESVSDPYEQYF. CDR3 nucleotides: TGTGCCAGCAGTGAATCGGTTTCAGATCCCTACGAGCAGTACTTC.

V usage is TRBV5-4 and J usage is TRBJ2-7; 7 nucleotides agree with TRBD2. The CDR3 contains 14 residues. The junction had 8 bases not matched to a gene; V was cut back by 1 base and J by 7 bases. Germline assignment: CDR1 SGHNT and CDR2 YYREEE (reference sequence). Here the CDR3 reads CASSLMASGGEQYF. CDR3 nucleotide sequence: TGTGCCAGCAGCTTGATGGCTAGCGGAGGGGAGCAGTACTTC.

J is TRBJ2-5 and V is TRBV18; 10 bases agree with TRBD1. Germline lookup yields CDR1 KGHSH and CDR2 LQKENI. Trimming cost V 3 bases and J 4 bases; bases outside gene matches: 2. The length of the CDR3 is 14 residues. The CDR3 DNA reads TGTGCCAGCTCACCTAGGGACAGGGGAGAGACCCAGTACTTC. Its protein product is CASSPRDRGETQYF.

V gene TRBV28 combines with J gene TRBJ2-3; no clear D. The CDR3 has 14 amino acids. The V end lost 2 bases, the J end lost 1 base, and 7 bases lay between the germline ends. The germline V gene encodes CDR1 MDHEN and CDR2 SYDVKM. The CDR3, as DNA: TGTGCCAGCAGTTTAGCCACTCGCACAGATACGCAGTATTTT. It encodes CASSLATRTDTQYF.

The J gene is TRBJ2-1, the V gene TRBV7-3; D is possibly TRBD2 (6 bases). Between the trimmed V and J ends, which lost 2 bases and 2 bases, there was a span of 13 bases. CDR1 SGHTA and CDR2 FQGTGA come from the germline V gene. The CDR3 extends over 16 amino acids. In nucleotides, the CDR3 is TGTGCCAGCAGCTTATCGGTAGCTAGCGCCTACAATGAGCAGTTCTTC. Translated: CASSLSVASAYNEQFF.

This sequence joins TRBV7-2 and TRBJ1-5, with D perhaps matching TRBD1 (5 bases). This CDR3 has 15 amino acids. The V gene's germline CDR1 is SGHTA and CDR2 FQGNSA. With 5 bases removed from V and 7 bases from J, the gap between germline ends came to 18 bases. The chain's CDR3 is CASSPLWGKGQPQHF. The CDR3 nucleotides are TGTGCCAGCAGCCCCCTGTGGGGAAAGGGGCAGCCCCAGCATTTT.

J is TRBJ2-5 and V is TRBV6-1; no firm D call. Germline assignment: CDR1 MNHNS and CDR2 SASEGT. CDR3 length: 15 residues. V lost 0 bases and J 7 bases, leaving 15 bases between the germline ends. This chain's CDR3 is CASSEALTGIRTQYF. Written as DNA, the CDR3 is TGTGCCAGCAGTGAAGCCCTGACTGGGATTAGGACCCAGTACTTC.

V and J are TRBV5-1 and TRBJ2-2, with 7 bases aligning to TRBD2. The CDR3 consists of 17 residues. Germline assignment: CDR1 SGHRS and CDR2 YFSETQ. J gave up 1 base and V 1 base, and 7 bases lay outside the gene matches. The CDR3 DNA follows: TGCGCCAGCAGCTTGCCGGCTAGCGGAGAGAACACCGGGGAGCTGTTTTTT. It translates to CASSLPASGENTGELFF.

The chain combines TRBV28 with TRBJ2-1, with D maybe TRBD1 (5 bases). Germline-derived CDR1 and CDR2 are MDHEN and SYDVKM. The CDR3 totals 16 residues. Trimming stripped 7 bases from V and 6 bases from J, with 22 bases between. The chain's CDR3 is CASTAPGIPNFNEQFF. CDR3 sequence (DNA): TGTGCCAGCACCGCCCCAGGGATTCCCAATTTCAATGAGCAGTTCTTC.

This clone was observed a single time. V usage is TRBV15 and J usage is TRBJ2-1; maybe TRBD2 (5 bases). Trimming shortened V by 1 base and J by 5 bases, and 15 bases separated the two germline ends. Germline CDR1 and CDR2: LNHNV and YYDKDF (reference sequence). The CDR3 contains 16 residues. CDR3 protein: CATSRVKFARDNEQFF. CDR3 DNA sequence: TGTGCCACCAGCAGAGTGAAGTTCGCGAGGGACAATGAGCAGTTCTTC. Full variable domain (remainder filled in from reference TRBV15 and TRBJ2-1): DAMVIQNPRYQVTQFGKPVTLSCSQTLNHNVMYWYQQKSSQAPKLLFHYYDKDFNNEADTPDNFQSRRPNTSFCFLDIRSPGLGDTAMYLCATSRVKFARDNEQFFGPGTRLTVL.

CDR3 coding DNA: TGTGCCAGCTCACCACCGGCGAGAGGAGGCGGGACGACCCAGTACTTC. It codes for CASSPPARGGGTTQYF. The V and J genes are TRBV18 and TRBJ2-5; maybe TRBD2 (6 bases). Germline CDR1 KGHSH, CDR2 LQKENI. The V and J ends lost 0 bases and 7 bases respectively, with 18 bases between them. The CDR3 runs to 16 residues.

The count of this clone is one. The chain combines TRBV24-1 with TRBJ2-2; weak D call: TRBD2 (6 bases). Trimming cost V 4 bases and J 0 bases, with 11 bases left between them. This CDR3 is 16 amino acids long. Germline V gene lookup returns CDR1 KGHDR and CDR2 SFDVKD. The CDR3: CATSDPGLANTGELFF. The CDR3 region has the DNA TGTGCCACCAGTGACCCGGGACTTGCGAACACCGGGGAGCTGTTTTTT.

V and J are TRBV7-9 and TRBJ2-2; D is tentatively TRBD1 or TRBD2 (5 bases each). Deletions cut 4 bases from V and 4 bases from J, with 13 bases between. The CDR3 is made up of 15 amino acids. Germline loops: CDR1 SEHNR, CDR2 FQNEAQ (reference sequence). The CDR3 nucleotides read TGTGCCAGCAGCTCCGGGGCCCCGGGCACCGGGGAGCTGTTTTTT. Amino acids: CASSSGAPGTGELFF.

The chain uses TRBV14 and TRBJ1-3, with D possibly matching TRBD1 (6 bases). V was cut by 2 bases and J by 8 bases, with 16 bases left in between. The germline V gene has CDR1 SGHDN and CDR2 FVKESK. The CDR3 has 15 residues. This CDR3 reads CASSQTTGFIDTIYF. DNA of the CDR3: TGTGCCAGCAGCCAAACCACAGGGTTTATCGACACCATATATTTT.

The chain is built from TRBV7-2 and TRBJ2-7, with 10 bases lining up with TRBD2. This CDR3 spans 13 amino acids. J gave up 7 bases and V 3 bases, and 3 bases lay outside the gene matches. In germline, CDR1 is SGHTA, CDR2 FQGNSA. The CDR3 DNA follows: TGTGCCAGCAGCTTGGGACTAGCGAGGGAGCAGTACTTC. It codes for CASSLGLAREQYF.

The V and J genes are TRBV6-5 and TRBJ2-3; a weak D match, TRBD2 (6 bases). CDR1 and CDR2 (germline): MNHEY, SVGAGI. This CDR3 region has 11 residues. Trimming pared 8 bases from V and 9 bases from J, leaving 12 bases between. The CDR3 DNA follows: TGTGCCAGCTATCACGGGGGAACGCAGTATTTT. Its translation is CASYHGGTQYF.